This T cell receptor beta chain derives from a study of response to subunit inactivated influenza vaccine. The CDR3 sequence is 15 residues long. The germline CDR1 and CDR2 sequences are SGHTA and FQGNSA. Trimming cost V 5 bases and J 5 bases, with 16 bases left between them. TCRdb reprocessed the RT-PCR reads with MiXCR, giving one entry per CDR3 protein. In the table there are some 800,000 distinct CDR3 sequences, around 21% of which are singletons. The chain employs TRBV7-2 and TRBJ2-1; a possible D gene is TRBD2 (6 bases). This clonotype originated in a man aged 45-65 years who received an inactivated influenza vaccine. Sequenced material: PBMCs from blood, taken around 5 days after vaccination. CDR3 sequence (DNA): TGTGCCAGCAGCGATCTGGGACTCGCCAACAATGAGCAGTTCTTC. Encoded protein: CASSDLGLANNEQFF. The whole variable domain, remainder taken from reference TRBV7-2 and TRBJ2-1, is GAGVSQSPSNKVTEKGKDVELRCDPISGHTALYWYRQSLGQGLEFLIYFQGNSAPDKSGLPSDRFSAERTGGSVSTLTIQRTQQEDSAVYLCASSDLGLANNEQFFGPGTRLTVL.